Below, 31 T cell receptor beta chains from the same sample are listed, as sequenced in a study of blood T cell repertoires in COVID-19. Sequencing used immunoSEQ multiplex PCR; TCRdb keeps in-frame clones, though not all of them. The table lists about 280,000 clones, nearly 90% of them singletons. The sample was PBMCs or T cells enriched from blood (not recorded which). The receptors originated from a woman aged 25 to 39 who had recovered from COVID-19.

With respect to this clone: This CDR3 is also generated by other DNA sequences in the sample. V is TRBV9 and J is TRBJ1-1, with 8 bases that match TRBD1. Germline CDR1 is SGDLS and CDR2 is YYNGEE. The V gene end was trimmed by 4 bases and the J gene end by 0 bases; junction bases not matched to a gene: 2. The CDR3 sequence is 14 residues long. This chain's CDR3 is CASSPGQVNTEAFF. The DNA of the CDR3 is TGTGCCAGCAGCCCGGGACAGGTGAACACTGAAGCTTTCTTT.

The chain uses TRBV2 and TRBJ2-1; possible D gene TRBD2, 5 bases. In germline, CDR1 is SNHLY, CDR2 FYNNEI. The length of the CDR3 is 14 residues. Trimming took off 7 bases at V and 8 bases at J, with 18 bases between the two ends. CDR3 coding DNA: TGTGCCAGCAATCCGTTAGAGGGAAGTGATGAGCAGTTCTTC. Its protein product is CASNPLEGSDEQFF. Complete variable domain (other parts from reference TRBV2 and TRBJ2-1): EPEVTQTPSHQVTQMGQEVILRCVPISNHLYFYWYRQILGQKVEFLVSFYNNEISEKSEIFDDQFSVERPDGSNFTLKIRSTKLEDSAMYFCASNPLEGSDEQFFGPGTRLTVL.

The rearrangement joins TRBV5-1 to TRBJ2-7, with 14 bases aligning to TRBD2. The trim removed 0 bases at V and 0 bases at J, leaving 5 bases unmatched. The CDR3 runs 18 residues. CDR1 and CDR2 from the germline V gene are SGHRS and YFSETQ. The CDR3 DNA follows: TGCGCCAGCAGCTTGGGACTAGCGGGAGGGGTCAGCTCCTACGAGCAGTACTTC. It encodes CASSLGLAGGVSSYEQYF.

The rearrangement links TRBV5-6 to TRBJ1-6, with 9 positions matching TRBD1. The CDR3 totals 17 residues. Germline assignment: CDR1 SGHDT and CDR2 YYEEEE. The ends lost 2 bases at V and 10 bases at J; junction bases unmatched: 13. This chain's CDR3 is CASSLKRAGQGRSPLHF. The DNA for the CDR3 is TGTGCCAGCAGCTTAAAACGCGCGGGACAGGGCCGATCACCCCTCCACTTT.

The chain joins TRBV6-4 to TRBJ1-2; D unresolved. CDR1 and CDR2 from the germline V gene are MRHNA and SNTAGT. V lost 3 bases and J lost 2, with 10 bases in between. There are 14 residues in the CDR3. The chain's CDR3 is CASSDFPGNYGYTF. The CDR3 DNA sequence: TGTGCCAGCAGTGATTTTCCAGGAAACTATGGCTACACCTTC.

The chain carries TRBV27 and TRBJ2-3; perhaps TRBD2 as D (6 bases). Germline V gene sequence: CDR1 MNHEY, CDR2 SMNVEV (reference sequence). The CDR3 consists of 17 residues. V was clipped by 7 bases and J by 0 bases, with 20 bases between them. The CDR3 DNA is TGTGCCAGCATTTCTCGCGGGGTGTTTATGAGCACAGATACGCAGTATTTT. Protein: CASISRGVFMSTDTQYF.

The chain's CDR3 is CASNPQGTTDTQYF. CDR3 bases: TGTGCCAGCAACCCCCAGGGCACCACAGATACGCAGTATTTT. This chain links TRBV28 with TRBJ2-3; D perhaps matches TRBD1 (5 bases). CDR1 is MDHEN and CDR2 is SYDVKM in the germline V gene. V lost 7 bases and J 2 bases, leaving 13 bases between the germline ends. This CDR3 region has 14 residues.

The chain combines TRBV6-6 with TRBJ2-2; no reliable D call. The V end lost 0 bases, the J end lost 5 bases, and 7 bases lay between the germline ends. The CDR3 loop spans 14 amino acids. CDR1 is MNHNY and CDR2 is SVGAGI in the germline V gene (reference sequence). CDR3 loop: CASSYSRDTGELFF. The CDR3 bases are TGTGCCAGCAGTTACTCGAGAGATACCGGGGAGCTGTTTTTT.

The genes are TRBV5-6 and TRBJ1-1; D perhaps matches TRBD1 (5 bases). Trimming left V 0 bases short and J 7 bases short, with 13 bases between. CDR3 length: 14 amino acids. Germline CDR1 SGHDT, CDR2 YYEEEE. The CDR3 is CASSLATGVSEAFF. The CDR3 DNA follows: TGTGCCAGCAGCTTGGCAACGGGGGTTAGTGAAGCTTTCTTT.

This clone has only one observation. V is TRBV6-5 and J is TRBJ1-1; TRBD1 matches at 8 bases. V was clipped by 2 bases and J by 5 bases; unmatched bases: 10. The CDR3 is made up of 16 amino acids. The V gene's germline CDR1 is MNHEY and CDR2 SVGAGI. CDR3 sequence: CASSYASTGGRTEAFF. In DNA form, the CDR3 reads TGTGCCAGCAGTTACGCCTCCACAGGGGGTCGGACTGAAGCTTTCTTT.

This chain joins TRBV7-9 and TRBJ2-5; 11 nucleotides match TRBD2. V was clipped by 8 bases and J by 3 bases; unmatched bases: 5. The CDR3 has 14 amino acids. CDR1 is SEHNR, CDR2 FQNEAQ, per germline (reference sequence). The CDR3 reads CASRASGRKETQYF. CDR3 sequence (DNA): TGTGCCAGCCGGGCTAGCGGGAGGAAAGAGACCCAGTACTTC.

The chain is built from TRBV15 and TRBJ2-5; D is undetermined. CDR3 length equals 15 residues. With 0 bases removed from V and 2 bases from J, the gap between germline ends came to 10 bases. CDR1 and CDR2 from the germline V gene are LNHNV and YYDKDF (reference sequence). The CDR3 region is CATSRDRPRQETQYF. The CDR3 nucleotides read TGTGCCACCAGCAGAGATAGGCCTAGACAAGAGACCCAGTACTTC.

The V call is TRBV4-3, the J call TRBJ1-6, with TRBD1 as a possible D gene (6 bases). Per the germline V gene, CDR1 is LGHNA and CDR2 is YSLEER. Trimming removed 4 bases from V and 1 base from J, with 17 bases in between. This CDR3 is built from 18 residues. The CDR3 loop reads CASSPSDQGLSYNSPLHF. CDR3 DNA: TGCGCCAGCAGCCCGTCGGATCAGGGGTTGTCCTATAATTCACCCCTCCACTTT.

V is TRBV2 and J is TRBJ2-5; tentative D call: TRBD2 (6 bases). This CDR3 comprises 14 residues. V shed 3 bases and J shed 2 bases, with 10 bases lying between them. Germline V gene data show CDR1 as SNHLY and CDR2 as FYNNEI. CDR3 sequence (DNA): TGTGCCAGCAGTGAGGTGGGGGGTCAAGAGACCCAGTACTTC. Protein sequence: CASSEVGGQETQYF.

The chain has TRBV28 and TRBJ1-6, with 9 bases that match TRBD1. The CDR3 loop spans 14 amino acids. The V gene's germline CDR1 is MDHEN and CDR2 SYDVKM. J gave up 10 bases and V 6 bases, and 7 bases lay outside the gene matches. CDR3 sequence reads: CASRTDRGGSPLHF. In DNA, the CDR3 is TGTGCCAGCAGGACGGACAGGGGAGGATCACCCCTCCACTTT.

CDR3 in amino acids: CASSLALRQGVYGYTF. CDR3 bases: TGTGCCAGCAGCTTAGCGCTCAGGCAGGGGGTCTATGGCTACACCTTC. This chain connects TRBV7-2 to TRBJ1-2; 7 positions match TRBD1. The germline CDR1 and CDR2 sequences are SGHTA and FQGNSA. The length of the CDR3 is 16 residues. J lost 4 bases, V lost 0 bases, and 8 bases had no gene match.

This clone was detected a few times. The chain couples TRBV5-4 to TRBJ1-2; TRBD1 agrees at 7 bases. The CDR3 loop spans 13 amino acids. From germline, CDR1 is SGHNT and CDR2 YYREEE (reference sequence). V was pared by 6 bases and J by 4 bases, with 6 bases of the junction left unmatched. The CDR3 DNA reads TGTGCCAGCACCCGGGACAGATCCTATGGCTACACCTTC. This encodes CASTRDRSYGYTF.

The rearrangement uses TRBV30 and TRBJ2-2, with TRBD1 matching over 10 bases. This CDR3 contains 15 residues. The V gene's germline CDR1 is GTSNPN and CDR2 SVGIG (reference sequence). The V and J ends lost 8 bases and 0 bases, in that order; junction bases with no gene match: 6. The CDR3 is CARKGQGANTGELFF. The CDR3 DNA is TGTGCCCGAAAAGGACAGGGGGCGAACACCGGGGAGCTGTTTTTT.

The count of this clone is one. This chain's CDR3 is CASSKTGLETQYF. In DNA form, the CDR3 reads TGTGCCAGCTCAAAAACAGGTTTAGAGACCCAGTACTTC. The chain is built from TRBV18 and TRBJ2-5, with a possible D match to TRBD1 (5 bases). Germline CDR1 KGHSH, CDR2 LQKENI. V gave up 5 bases and J gave up 4 bases, with 11 bases separating them. The CDR3 spans 13 residues. Full variable domain (remainder filled in from reference TRBV18 and TRBJ2-5): NAGVMQNPRHLVRRRGQEARLRCSPMKGHSHVYWYRQLPEEGLKFMVYLQKENIIDESGMPKERFSAEFPKEGPSILRIQQVVRGDSAAYFCASSKTGLETQYFGPGTRLLVL.

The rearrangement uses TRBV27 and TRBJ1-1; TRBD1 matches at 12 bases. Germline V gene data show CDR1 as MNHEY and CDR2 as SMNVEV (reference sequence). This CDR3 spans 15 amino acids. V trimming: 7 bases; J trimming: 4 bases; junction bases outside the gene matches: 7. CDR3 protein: CASIRDRGLGTEAFF. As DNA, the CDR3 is TGTGCCAGCATCCGGGACAGGGGGCTTGGCACTGAAGCTTTCTTT.

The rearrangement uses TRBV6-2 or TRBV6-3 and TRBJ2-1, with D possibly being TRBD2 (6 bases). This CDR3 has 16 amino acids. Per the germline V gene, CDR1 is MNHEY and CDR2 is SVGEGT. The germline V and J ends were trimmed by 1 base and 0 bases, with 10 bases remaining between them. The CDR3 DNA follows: TGTGCCAGCAGTTACTGGGGGGAAAGCTCCTACAATGAGCAGTTCTTC. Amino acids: CASSYWGESSYNEQFF.

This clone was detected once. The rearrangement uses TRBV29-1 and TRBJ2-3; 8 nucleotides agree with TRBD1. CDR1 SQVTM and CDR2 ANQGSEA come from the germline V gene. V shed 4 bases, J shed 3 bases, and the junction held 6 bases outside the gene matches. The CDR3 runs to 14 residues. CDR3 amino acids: CSVVRRGQTDTQYF. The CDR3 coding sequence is TGCAGCGTTGTACGCAGGGGGCAAACAGATACGCAGTATTTT.

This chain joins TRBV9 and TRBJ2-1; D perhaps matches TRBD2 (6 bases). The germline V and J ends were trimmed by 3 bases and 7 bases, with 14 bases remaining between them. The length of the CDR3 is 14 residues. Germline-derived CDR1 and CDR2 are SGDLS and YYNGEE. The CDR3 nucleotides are TGTGCCAGCAGCGCCTCCGGGGGTTATAATGAGCAGTTCTTC. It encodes CASSASGGYNEQFF.

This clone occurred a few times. Here the CDR3 DNA reads TGTGCCAGCAGTGTACTGAAGGGGGCTTGGGAAAAACTGTTTTTT. Protein product: CASSVLKGAWEKLFF. The J gene is TRBJ1-4, the V gene TRBV2; the match to TRBD1 covers 7 bases. Germline V lookup: CDR1 SNHLY, CDR2 FYNNEI. V lost 4 bases to trimming and J lost 8 bases; unmatched junction nucleotides: 10. This CDR3 spans 15 amino acids.

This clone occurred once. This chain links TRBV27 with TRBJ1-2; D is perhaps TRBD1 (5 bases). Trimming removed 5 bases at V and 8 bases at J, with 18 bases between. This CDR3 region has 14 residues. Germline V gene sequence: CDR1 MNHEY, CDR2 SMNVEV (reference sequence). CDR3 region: CASSPTRDLLGYTF. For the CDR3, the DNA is TGTGCCAGCAGTCCCACACGGGACTTGTTAGGCTACACCTTC.

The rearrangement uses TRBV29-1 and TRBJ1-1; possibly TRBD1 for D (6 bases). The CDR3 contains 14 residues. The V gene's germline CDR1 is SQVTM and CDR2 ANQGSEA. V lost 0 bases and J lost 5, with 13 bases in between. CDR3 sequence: CSVEDLGGRTEAFF. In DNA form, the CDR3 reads TGCAGCGTTGAAGATCTGGGGGGGCGGACTGAAGCTTTCTTT. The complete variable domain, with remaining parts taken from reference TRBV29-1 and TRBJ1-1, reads SAVISQKPSRDICQRGTSLTIQCQVDSQVTMMFWYRQQPGQSLTLIATANQGSEATYESGFVIDKFPISRPNLTFSTLTVSNMSPEDSSIYLCSVEDLGGRTEAFFGQGTRLTVV.

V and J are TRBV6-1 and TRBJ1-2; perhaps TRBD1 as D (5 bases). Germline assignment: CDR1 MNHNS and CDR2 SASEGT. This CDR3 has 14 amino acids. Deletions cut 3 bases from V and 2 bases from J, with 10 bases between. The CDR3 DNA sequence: TGTGCCAGCAGTGAGTTACGGGGGAACTATGGCTACACCTTC. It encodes CASSELRGNYGYTF.

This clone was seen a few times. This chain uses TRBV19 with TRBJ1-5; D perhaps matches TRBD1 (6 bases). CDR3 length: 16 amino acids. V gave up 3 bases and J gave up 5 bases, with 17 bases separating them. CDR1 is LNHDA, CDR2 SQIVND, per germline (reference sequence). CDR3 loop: CASSIRNIAGDQPQHF. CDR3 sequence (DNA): TGTGCCAGTAGTATTCGCAACATAGCAGGGGATCAGCCCCAGCATTTT.

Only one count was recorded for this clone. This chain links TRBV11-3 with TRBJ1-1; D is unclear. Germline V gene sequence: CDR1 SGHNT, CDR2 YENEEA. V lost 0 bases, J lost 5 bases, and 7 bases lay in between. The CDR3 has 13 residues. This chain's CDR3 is CASSLERGTEAFF. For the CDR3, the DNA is TGTGCCAGCAGCTTAGAAAGAGGAACTGAAGCTTTCTTT.

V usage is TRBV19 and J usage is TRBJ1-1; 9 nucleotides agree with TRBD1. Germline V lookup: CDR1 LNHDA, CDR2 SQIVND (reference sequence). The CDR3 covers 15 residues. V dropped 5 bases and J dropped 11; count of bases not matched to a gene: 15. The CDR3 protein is CASSSQQGAQLEAFF. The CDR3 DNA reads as TGTGCCAGTAGTTCCCAACAGGGGGCGCAATTAGAGGCTTTCTTT.

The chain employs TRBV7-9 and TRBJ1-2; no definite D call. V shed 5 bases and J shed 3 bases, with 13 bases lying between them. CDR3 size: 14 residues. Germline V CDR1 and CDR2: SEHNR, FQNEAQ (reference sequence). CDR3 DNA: TGTGCCAGCAGCCCCAAGAGGGCCTACTATGGCTACACCTTC. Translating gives CASSPKRAYYGYTF.